A single sample is the source of the 5 T cell receptor beta chains below, sequenced in a study of shared T cell receptors in the human thymus (dated by TCRdb to 2020 to 2022). The method was the immunoSEQ multiplex PCR assay. The table comes from immuneACCESS by way of TCRdb, which keeps in-frame sequences with V and J called. Part of the clones is missing from these tables; in studies checked, under half for an unresolved V gene and the rest for unknown reasons. The sample yields about 380,000 clones; about 95% were counted once. Together, the top ten hold around 0.018% of the sample. Sequenced input: thymocytes. These receptor sequences come from a human donor.

The chain is built from TRBV4-1 and TRBJ2-3, with D unresolved. Trimming stripped 3 bases from V and 2 bases from J, with 15 bases between. Per the germline V gene, CDR1 is MGHRA and CDR2 is YSYEKL. This CDR3 spans 16 amino acids. The CDR3 sequence is CASSHQFSRNTDTQYF. CDR3 sequence (DNA): TGCGCCAGCAGCCACCAATTCTCTAGGAACACAGATACGCAGTATTTT.

The chain employs TRBV10-3 and TRBJ1-5; 8 bases line up with TRBD1. Germline V gene data show CDR1 as ENHRY and CDR2 as SYGVKD. V shed 0 bases, J shed 6 bases, and the junction held 16 bases outside the gene matches. The CDR3 runs to 19 residues. CDR3 coding DNA: TGTGCCATCAGTGAGTCCCAAACCCCCTGCAGGGGGCGTCTTCAGCCCCAGCATTTT. Residues: CAISESQTPCRGRLQPQHF.

The chain couples TRBV10-3 to TRBJ1-3; D unclear. The CDR3 length is 16 residues. Between the trimmed V and J ends, which lost 0 bases and 0 bases, there was a span of 9 bases. The V gene's germline CDR1 is ENHRY and CDR2 SYGVKD. CDR3: CAISESGRPSGNTIYF. DNA of the CDR3: TGTGCCATCAGTGAGTCGGGCCGGCCCTCTGGAAACACCATATATTTT.

This clone was detected once. The genes are TRBV7-4 and TRBJ1-1; 9 bases agree with TRBD1. The CDR3 length is 18 residues. Trimming cost V 3 bases and J 4 bases; bases outside gene matches: 15. The germline CDR1 and CDR2 sequences are SGHVT and SQSDAQ. The CDR3 DNA follows: TGTGCCAGCAGCTTGCCGGGACGGACAGGGGCCCGGGGCACTGAAGCTTTCTTT. Residues: CASSLPGRTGARGTEAFF.

This rearrangement joins TRBV27 to TRBJ2-7; possible D gene TRBD1, 6 bases. CDR1 is MNHEY, CDR2 SMNVEV, per germline (reference sequence). With 2 bases removed from V and 6 bases from J, the gap between germline ends came to 29 bases. The CDR3 contains 19 residues. The CDR3 spells CASSLRAPLLRDTGSEQYF. The CDR3 nucleotides read TGTGCCAGCAGTTTACGGGCCCCTTTGCTCCGGGACACCGGGTCCGAGCAGTACTTC.